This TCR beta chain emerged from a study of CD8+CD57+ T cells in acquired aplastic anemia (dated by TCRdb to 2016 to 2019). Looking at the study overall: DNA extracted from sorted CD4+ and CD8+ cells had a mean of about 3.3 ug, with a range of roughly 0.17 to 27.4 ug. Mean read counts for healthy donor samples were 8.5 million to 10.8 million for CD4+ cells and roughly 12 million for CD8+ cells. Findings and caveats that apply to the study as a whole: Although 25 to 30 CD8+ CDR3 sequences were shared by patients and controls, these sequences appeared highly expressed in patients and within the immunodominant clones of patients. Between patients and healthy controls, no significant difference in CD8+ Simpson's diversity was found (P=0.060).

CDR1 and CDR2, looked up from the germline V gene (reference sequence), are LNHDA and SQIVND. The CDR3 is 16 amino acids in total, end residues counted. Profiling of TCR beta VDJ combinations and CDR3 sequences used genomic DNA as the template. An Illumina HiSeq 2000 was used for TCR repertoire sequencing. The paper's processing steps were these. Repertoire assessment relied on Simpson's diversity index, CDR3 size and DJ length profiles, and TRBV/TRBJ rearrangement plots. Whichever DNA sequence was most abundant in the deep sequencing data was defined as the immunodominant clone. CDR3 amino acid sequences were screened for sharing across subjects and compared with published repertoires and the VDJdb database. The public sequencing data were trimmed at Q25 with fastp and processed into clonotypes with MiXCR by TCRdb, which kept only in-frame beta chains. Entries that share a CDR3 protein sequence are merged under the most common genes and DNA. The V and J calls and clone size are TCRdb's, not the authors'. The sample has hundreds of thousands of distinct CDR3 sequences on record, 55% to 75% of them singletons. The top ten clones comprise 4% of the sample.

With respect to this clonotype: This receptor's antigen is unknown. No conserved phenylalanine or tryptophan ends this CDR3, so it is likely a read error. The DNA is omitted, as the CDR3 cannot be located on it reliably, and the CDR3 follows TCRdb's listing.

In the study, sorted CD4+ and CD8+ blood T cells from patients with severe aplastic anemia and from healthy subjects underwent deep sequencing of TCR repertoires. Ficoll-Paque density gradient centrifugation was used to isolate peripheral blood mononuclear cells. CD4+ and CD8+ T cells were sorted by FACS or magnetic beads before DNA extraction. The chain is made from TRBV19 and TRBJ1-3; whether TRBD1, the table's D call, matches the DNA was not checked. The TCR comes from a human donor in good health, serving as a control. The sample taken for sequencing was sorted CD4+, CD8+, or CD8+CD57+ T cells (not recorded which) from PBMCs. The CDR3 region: CASTADRGGTEAFFYL.